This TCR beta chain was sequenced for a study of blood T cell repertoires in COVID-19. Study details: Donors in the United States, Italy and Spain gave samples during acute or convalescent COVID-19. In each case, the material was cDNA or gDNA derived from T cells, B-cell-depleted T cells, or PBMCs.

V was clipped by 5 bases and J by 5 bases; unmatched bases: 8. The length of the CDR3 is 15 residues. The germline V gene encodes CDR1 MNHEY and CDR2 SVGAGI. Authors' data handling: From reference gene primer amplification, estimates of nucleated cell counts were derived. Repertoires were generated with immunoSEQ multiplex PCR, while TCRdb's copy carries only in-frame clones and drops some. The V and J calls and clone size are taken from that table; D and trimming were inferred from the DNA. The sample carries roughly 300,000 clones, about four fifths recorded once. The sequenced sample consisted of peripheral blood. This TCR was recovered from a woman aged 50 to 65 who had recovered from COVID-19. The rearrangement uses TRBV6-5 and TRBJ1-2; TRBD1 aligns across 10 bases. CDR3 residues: CASSKFPGQGYGYTF. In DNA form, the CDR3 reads TGTGCCAGCAGTAAATTTCCGGGACAGGGGTATGGCTACACCTTC.